This T cell receptor (beta chain) appears in the sequencing data of a study of cytomegalovirus exposure and HLA in healthy donors. Details on this clone: Its antigen remains unknown.

Broader study findings: Cytomegalovirus status, reportedly, was diagnosed with high specificity and sensitivity by the classifier.

The protocol was immunoSEQ multiplex PCR, while the TCRdb copy is restricted to in-frame clones and leaves out a portion. The sample lists around 300,000 clones, roughly 90% occurring once. Sequences were obtained from PBMCs. This sequence was found in a woman aged 25 to 39 in good health and CMV-seropositive.

The CDR3 here is CSVERASAGADTQYF. In DNA, the CDR3 is TGCAGCGTTGAAAGGGCTAGTGCAGGAGCAGATACGCAGTATTTT. The V gene is TRBV29-1, the J gene TRBJ2-3; D gene uncertain. V was shortened by 2 bases and J by 4 bases, with 16 bases between the two germline ends. The CDR3 runs to 15 residues. Germline CDR1 is SQVTM and CDR2 is ANQGSEA.